This is a list of T cell receptor beta chains from one sample in a study of blood T cell repertoires in COVID-19. The table came from immunoSEQ multiplex PCR; TCRdb's copy has only in-frame clones and leaves some out. The table includes around 200,000 clones, 88% detected once. Sequences were obtained from peripheral blood. The receptor set was obtained from a man younger than 30 with active or convalescent COVID-19. CDR3s include the opening cysteine and the closing phenylalanine or tryptophan. The D gene is left open where the match is weak. Not all rows give a size; the values are once, few, many and, for expanded clones, a class.

D	V	J	size	DNA	CDR3
TRBD1	TRBV10-3	TRBJ1-2	-	TGTGCCATCACTCGGGACAGGAATAACTATGGCTACACCTTC	CAITRDRNNYGYTF
TRBD1	TRBV5-1	TRBJ2-5	-	TGCGCCAGCAGCCTATATGGGACAGGTCAAGAGACCCAGTACTTC	CASSLYGTGQETQYF
-	TRBV6-5	TRBJ1-3	-	TGTGCCAGCAGCCGCGACATGGCTGGAAACACCATATATTTT	CASSRDMAGNTIYF
-	TRBV12-3/TRBV12-4	TRBJ1-1	once	TGTGCCAGCAGGAAACAAGAGGAGACTGAAGCTTTCTTT	CASRKQEETEAFF
-	TRBV9	TRBJ1-6	-	TGTGCCAGCAGCGTAGATCCGGGGGGCCGGGTTTCACCCCTCCACTTT	CASSVDPGGRVSPLHF
-	TRBV3-1/TRBV3-2	TRBJ2-5	-	TGTGCCAGCAGCCTGCATTTAGGGGGGGCCGGGGAGACCCAGTACTTC	CASSLHLGGAGETQYF
TRBD2	TRBV27	TRBJ2-3	-	TGTGCCAGCAGGACGAGGGGACTAGCGGGAAGCACAGATACGCAGTATTTT	CASRTRGLAGSTDTQYF
-	TRBV6-5	TRBJ2-1	-	TGTGCCAGCAGTTACCTGCCTAGAGGAGGGCGGGGTGAGCAGTTCTTC	CASSYLPRGGRGEQFF
-	TRBV6-2/TRBV6-3	TRBJ1-1	-	TGTGCCAGCAGTTACTCACCCCAGGGGCCTGAAGCTTTCTTT	CASSYSPQGPEAFF
-	TRBV30	TRBJ2-5	-	TGTGCCTGGAGTGTATCAGGGAAGGAGACCCAGTACTTC	CAWSVSGKETQYF
TRBD1	TRBV18	TRBJ2-7	-	TGTGCCAGCTCACCCCTGGACAGGCCCTCCTACGAGCAGTACTTC	CASSPLDRPSYEQYF
-	TRBV11-3	TRBJ2-1	-	TGTGCCAGCAGCTTAGGCAGGGAAGGGTCCTACAATGAGCAGTTCTTC	CASSLGREGSYNEQFF
-	TRBV12-3/TRBV12-4	TRBJ2-7	few	TGTGCCAGCAGTCTTACCTACGAGCAGTACTTC	CASSLTYEQYF
TRBD2	TRBV9	TRBJ2-5	once	TGTGCCAGCAGCGTGCGGGGGGGCGTGGGTGAGACCCAGTACTTC	CASSVRGGVGETQYF
TRBD2	TRBV6-2/TRBV6-3	TRBJ2-5	once	TGTGCCAGCAGTTACTGGCTAGCGGGAGAGACCCAGTACTTC	CASSYWLAGETQYF
TRBD2	TRBV2	TRBJ2-1	-	TGTGCCAGCAGCCGACTAGCGGGGGCCGTTACCCATGAGCAGTTCTTC	CASSRLAGAVTHEQFF
TRBD2	TRBV7-2	TRBJ2-3	once	TGTGCCAGCAGCCCAAACCTAGCGGGAGGGACAGATACGCAGTATTTT	CASSPNLAGGTDTQYF
TRBD1	TRBV5-1	TRBJ1-1	-	TGCGCCAGCAGGGGCCGGACAGGGGTTAGGAACACTGAAGCTTTCTTT	CASRGRTGVRNTEAFF
-	TRBV12-3/TRBV12-4	TRBJ1-2	-	TGTGCCAGCAGTTTAGCACAAGGCTACACCTTC	CASSLAQGYTF
-	TRBV6-6	TRBJ2-1	-	TGTGCCAGCAGTCCTAAAACCAGGGGCCTCCGCTACAATGAGCAGTTCTTC	CASSPKTRGLRYNEQFF
TRBD1	TRBV19	TRBJ2-1	-	TGTGCCAGTAGTATGGGACAGGTCGAAAATGAGCAGTTCTTC	CASSMGQVENEQFF
-	TRBV11-3	TRBJ2-1	-	TGTGCCAGCAGTCTAGACGGTCCCATGAATGAGCAGTTCTTC	CASSLDGPMNEQFF
-	TRBV27	TRBJ2-1	-	TGTGCCAGCCACCCTTTGTGGGGGCTACGGAATGAGCAGTTCTTC	CASHPLWGLRNEQFF
-	TRBV2	TRBJ2-1	-	TGTGCCAGCAGTGCATACAATGAGCAGTTCTTC	CASSAYNEQFF
-	TRBV7-9	TRBJ1-1	-	TGTGCCAGCAGCGAAACAAACAGGGTAATTGAAGCTTTCTTT	CASSETNRVIEAFF
-	TRBV15	TRBJ1-1	-	TGTGCCACCAGCAGGGAGCGACAGACTGAAGCTTTCTTT	CATSRERQTEAFF
TRBD1	TRBV9	TRBJ2-3	-	TGTGCCAGCAGCGCCTTATCGGGACAGGGAGATACGCAGTATTTT	CASSALSGQGDTQYF
-	TRBV29-1	TRBJ1-5	-	TGCAGCGTTGGGTTCACAAATCAGCCCCAGCATTTT	CSVGFTNQPQHF
-	TRBV3-1/TRBV3-2	TRBJ2-7	once	TGTGCCAGCAGCCAAGCCCGGGGCGAGCAGTACTTC	CASSQARGEQYF
-	TRBV19	TRBJ1-6	-	TGTGCCAGTAGTATCGACAGAAAAAATTCACCCCTCCACTTT	CASSIDRKNSPLHF
TRBD1	TRBV18	TRBJ1-2	-	TGTGCCAGCTCACCACCGGCAGGACAGGGGGTGTATGGCTACACCTTC	CASSPPAGQGVYGYTF
TRBD1	TRBV19	TRBJ1-2	-	TGTGCCAGTACCGGACAGGGAGGGAAATATGGCTACACCTTC	CASTGQGGKYGYTF
TRBD2	TRBV9	TRBJ2-1	-	TGTGCCAGCAGCGTAGAAGCGGGAAGTGAGCAGTTCTTC	CASSVEAGSEQFF
-	TRBV19	TRBJ2-1	-	TGTGCCAGTACCCGAAATAGCGCCTACAATGAGCAGTTCTTC	CASTRNSAYNEQFF
-	TRBV4-2	TRBJ2-1	-	TGTGCCAGCAGCAAAACGACGGCGGAAATATCCTACAATGAGCAGTTCTTC	CASSKTTAEISYNEQFF
TRBD1	TRBV18	TRBJ1-1	-	TGTGCCAGCTCACCGATTCAGACAGGGTCGGGCACTGAAGCTTTCTTT	CASSPIQTGSGTEAFF
-	TRBV19	TRBJ1-3	-	TGTGCCAGTAGTATATTCGACGGAGCCTCTGGAAACACCATATATTTT	CASSIFDGASGNTIYF
TRBD2	TRBV30	TRBJ2-5	-	TGTGCCTGGAGTGTCGTGGGACTAGCCAGGGAGACCCAGTACTTC	CAWSVVGLARETQYF
-	TRBV12-5	TRBJ1-1	-	TGTGCTAGTGGTCCTCGGGGGGCGTCGAACACTGAAGCTTTCTTT	CASGPRGASNTEAFF
-	TRBV10-3	TRBJ2-3	-	TGTGCCATCAGTGAGTTGGGGCCGGCGTCTAGCACAGATACGCAGTATTTT	CAISELGPASSTDTQYF
-	TRBV7-3	TRBJ1-1	-	TGTGCCAGCAGCGCAGCGATGAACACTGAAGCTTTCTTT	CASSAAMNTEAFF